Included here is one TCR beta chain sequence, with context. No antigen is known for it. Assay used: immunoSEQ multiplex PCR; TCRdb lists only in-frame clones, some missing. The table has approximately 74,000 clones, roughly 82% seen once. V was shortened by 4 bases and J by 1 base, with 9 bases between the two germline ends. This CDR3 comprises 14 residues. Germline loops: CDR1 SGHDT, CDR2 YYEEEE. This entry is derived from a study of OX40 agonist ivuxolimab in advanced cancers. The wider study: Partial responses were recorded for three patients, including one with hepatocellular carcinoma and two with cutaneous melanoma. Study-level findings and limits: Compared with CD4+, CD8+ T cells on average had more expanded clones.

This sequence originates from an adult with an advanced solid tumor such as melanoma, head and neck, liver or kidney cancer. The chain links TRBV5-6 to TRBJ1-5; D perhaps matches TRBD1 (5 bases). The material sequenced was CD4+ or CD8+ T cells sorted from blood, taken in a trial of the OX40 agonist ivuxolimab. In DNA form, the CDR3 reads TGTGCCAGCAGCAGGGGCGGGAGCAATCAGCCCCAGCATTTT. This codes for CASSRGGSNQPQHF.